One T cell receptor beta chain is described in this entry. V lost 5 bases, J lost 0 bases, and 20 bases lay in between. CDR1 SGHVS and CDR2 FNYEAQ come from the germline V gene. This CDR3 has 18 residues. The data originate from a study of T cells in Graves' hyperthyroidism and ophthalmopathy. Isolation of PBMCs was performed on 8 to 10 ml fresh peripheral blood. RNA transcripts were the template for amplifying TCR beta CDR3 regions. The HTBI primer set drove a first-round RT-PCR of the TCR CDR3. TCRdb re-called the multiplex PCR reads through MiXCR, storing one row per CDR3 protein. The sample carries about 580,000 distinct CDR3 sequences, approximately 15% recorded once.

V usage is TRBV7-6 and J usage is TRBJ1-3; TRBD1 is a possible D gene (6 bases). The source material was blood. The clonotype originates from a woman aged 30 to 39 with Graves' hyperthyroidism that later progressed to Graves' ophthalmopathy. The CDR3 region is CASSPRRGIVGSGNTIYF. For the CDR3, the DNA is TGTGCCAGCAGCCCAAGAAGGGGGATTGTCGGCTCTGGAAACACCATATATTTT. The full variable domain, with the rest looked up from reference TRBV7-6 and TRBJ1-3, is GAGVSQSPRYKVTKRGQDVALRCDPISGHVSLYWYRQALGQGPEFLTYFNYEAQQDKSGLPNDRFSAERPEGSISTLTIQRTEQRDSAMYRCASSPRRGIVGSGNTIYFGEGSWLTVV.